These 29 T cell receptor beta chains were all obtained from the same sample, sequenced in a study of metastatic and nonmetastatic thyroid tumors. Ahead of thyroid surgery, no patient had received treatment of any kind. TCRdb reassembled clones from the PCR reads with MiXCR. This sample has about 20,000 clones, with around 28% found just once. Sequencing input: tumor tissue. These receptors were obtained from a male donor with papillary thyroid cancer or a benign thyroid nodule (not recorded which). Some clones in this sample may be carry-over from other donors' samples.

This clone showed up just a few times. The chain joins TRBV27 to TRBJ2-1; D remains unclear. V was pared by 3 bases and J by 6 bases, with 15 bases between. The germline V gene encodes CDR1 MNHEY and CDR2 SMNVEV (reference sequence). There are 15 residues in the CDR3. The CDR3 bases are TGTGCCAGCAGTTTCGGAAGTCCCCGTATCAATGAGCAGTTCTTC. As protein: CASSFGSPRINEQFF.

This clone was counted between two and nine times. This rearrangement joins TRBV2 to TRBJ1-2, with D uncertain. The germline V gene has CDR1 SNHLY and CDR2 FYNNEI. V was pared by 7 bases and J by 1 base, with 16 bases between. The CDR3 extends over 15 amino acids. The CDR3 region has the DNA TGTGCCAGCACCGAGGAGGTCAGACTTAACTATGGCTACACCTTC. Protein: CASTEEVRLNYGYTF.

This clone was picked up many times. The chain carries TRBV6-1 and TRBJ1-4, with TRBD1 matching 7 bases. CDR1 MNHNS and CDR2 SASEGT come from the germline V gene. The CDR3 has 13 residues. V lost 5 bases, J lost 8 bases, and 5 bases stayed unmatched. This CDR3 reads CASSPTGNEKLFF. The CDR3 coding sequence is TGTGCCAGCAGTCCGACAGGGAACGAAAAACTGTTTTTT.

Within the sample, this clone is medium-sized. The J gene is TRBJ1-6, the V gene TRBV2; the D gene is possibly TRBD1 (5 bases). Per germline, CDR1 SNHLY and CDR2 FYNNEI. This CDR3 contains 15 residues. Trimming took 1 base from V and 11 from J, leaving 15 bases between them. This CDR3 is CASSEDAQGLAPLHF. DNA for the CDR3: TGTGCCAGCAGTGAAGACGCTCAGGGTTTAGCACCCCTCCACTTT.

This clone is medium-sized in the sample. The V and J genes are TRBV11-3 and TRBJ1-1, with a tentative D call TRBD1 (6 bases). V was shortened by 5 bases and J by 1 base, with 8 bases between the two germline ends. From germline, CDR1 is SGHNT and CDR2 YENEEA. CDR3 size: 13 residues. The CDR3 is CASSPGQNTEAFF. The CDR3 nucleotides are TGTGCCAGCAGCCCGGGACAGAACACTGAAGCTTTCTTT.

This chain links TRBV6-1 with TRBJ2-7; tentative D call: TRBD2 (7 bases). CDR1 and CDR2 (germline): MNHNS, SASEGT. CDR3 size: 11 residues. Trimming took off 11 bases at V and 3 bases at J, with 11 bases between the two ends. The CDR3, as DNA: TGTGCCGGGAGGGGGGTCTACGAGCAGTACTTC. This sequence encodes CAGRGVYEQYF.

This clone was seen more than once but under ten times. The chain employs TRBV11-3 and TRBJ2-7; D unclear. CDR1 is SGHNT, CDR2 YENEEA, per germline. V was clipped by 0 bases and J by 0 bases, with 6 bases between them. This CDR3 contains 14 residues. Written as DNA, the CDR3 is TGTGCCAGCAGCTTAGAGGGCAGCTCCTACGAGCAGTACTTC. Residues: CASSLEGSSYEQYF.

The J gene is TRBJ2-2, the V gene TRBV20-1; D unresolved. Germline-derived CDR1 and CDR2 are DFQATT and SNEGSKA (reference sequence). The CDR3 covers 14 residues. The germline V and J ends were trimmed by 1 base and 4 bases, with 10 bases remaining between them. CDR3 sequence (DNA): TGCAGTGCTAGAGTAGGTGGAAGCACCGGGGAGCTGTTTTTT. Translation: CSARVGGSTGELFF.

This clone came up a few times. V gene TRBV16 combines with J gene TRBJ1-5; tentative D call: TRBD1 (6 bases). Trimming shortened V by 1 base and J by 4 bases, and 11 bases separated the two germline ends. CDR1 and CDR2 from the germline V gene are KGHSY and FQNENV. This CDR3 comprises 15 residues. CDR3 bases: TGTGCCAGCAGCCAATGGGAGGGGGATAATCAGCCCCAGCATTTT. It yields the protein CASSQWEGDNQPQHF. Using reference TRBV16 and TRBJ1-5 for the parts outside the CDR3, the full variable domain is GEEVAQTPKHLVRGEGQKAKLYCAPIKGHSYVFWYQQVLKNEFKFLISFQNENVFDETGMPKERFSAKCLPNSPCSLEIQATKLEDSAVYFCASSQWEGDNQPQHFGDGTRLSIL.

This clone is judged large. The chain carries TRBV7-8 and TRBJ1-3; D is unclear. CDR1 is SGHVS and CDR2 is FQNEAQ in the germline V gene. The CDR3 runs to 14 residues. V was cut by 7 bases and J by 0 bases, with 10 bases left in between. CDR3 protein: CASIPGSSGNTIYF. The CDR3, as DNA: TGTGCCAGCATCCCGGGGAGCTCTGGAAACACCATATATTTT. Filled out from reference TRBV7-8 and TRBJ1-3, the complete variable domain reads GAGVSQSPRYKVAKRGQDVALRCDPISGHVSLFWYQQALGQGPEFLTYFQNEAQLDKSGLPSDRFFAERPEGSVSTLKIQRTQQEDSAVYLCASIPGSSGNTIYFGEGSWLTVV.

This chain connects TRBV18 to TRBJ2-4, with 9 bases identical to TRBD1. Germline lookup yields CDR1 KGHSH and CDR2 LQKENI. Unmatched junction bases numbered 1, after V lost 3 bases and J lost 4 bases. The CDR3 totals 14 residues. The DNA for the CDR3 is TGTGCCAGCTCACCCGGGACAGGGAAAAACATTCAGTACTTC. Amino acids: CASSPGTGKNIQYF.

The V and J genes are TRBV20-1 and TRBJ1-1; D is perhaps TRBD1 (5 bases). CDR3 size: 11 residues. Germline CDR1 is DFQATT and CDR2 is SNEGSKA (reference sequence). V was trimmed by 5 bases and J by 4 bases, leaving 8 bases between them. The DNA of the CDR3 is TGCAGTGCTCGCGGGGGCACTGAAGCTTTCTTT. Translating gives CSARGGTEAFF.

This clone was counted a few times. The chain has TRBV11-1 and TRBJ1-4; 12 bases are shared with TRBD1. With 1 base clipped from V and 8 bases from J, the junction kept 11 bases outside the gene matches. Germline V lookup: CDR1 SGHAT, CDR2 FQDESV (reference sequence). The CDR3 spans 18 residues. CDR3 loop: CASSLVGTGGVVGEKLFF. Written as DNA, the CDR3 is TGTGCCAGCAGCTTAGTCGGGACAGGGGGCGTTGTAGGCGAAAAACTGTTTTTT.

The table lists this clone with a few counts. Being one base from a much bigger clone, this may be a read error. V usage is TRBV5-5 and J usage is TRBJ2-5; D remains unclear. Germline V gene sequence: CDR1 SGHKS, CDR2 YYEKEE (reference sequence). CDR3 length equals 13 residues. Between the trimmed V and J ends, which lost 1 base and 2 bases, there was a span of 6 bases. CDR3 DNA: TGTGCCAGCAGCTTGACTGCACAAGAGACCCAGTACTTC. Amino acids: CASSLTAQETQYF.

This clone was detected only a few times. The rearrangement links TRBV6-1 to TRBJ1-2, with 12 bases that match TRBD1. The CDR3 covers 18 residues. Germline values: CDR1 MNHNS, CDR2 SASEGT. Trimming took 0 bases from V and 4 from J; bases not matched to a gene: 9. The CDR3 protein is CASSEAGTGGPEGYGYTF. The CDR3 DNA reads TGTGCCAGCAGTGAAGCAGGGACAGGGGGCCCGGAAGGCTATGGCTACACCTTC.

The sample holds many counts of this clone. This chain connects TRBV3-1 to TRBJ1-6, with D uncertain. Per the germline V gene, CDR1 is LGHDT and CDR2 is YNNKEL (reference sequence). Trimming cost V 8 bases and J 8 bases, with 7 bases left between them. The CDR3 covers 11 residues. The CDR3 loop reads CASGADSPLHF. DNA of the CDR3: TGTGCCAGCGGTGCCGATTCACCCCTCCACTTT. Based on the CDR3 plus reference TRBV3-1 and TRBJ1-6, the full variable domain is DTAVSQTPKYLVTQMGNDKSIKCEQNLGHDTMYWYKQDSKKFLKIMFSYNNKELIINETVPNRFSPKSPDKAHLNLHINSLELGDSAVYFCASGADSPLHFGNGTRLTVT.

This clone was seen only a few times. The chain is built from TRBV24-1 and TRBJ2-1; TRBD1 aligns across 8 bases. J was trimmed by 13 bases and V by 1 base; bases with no gene match: 17. Germline CDR1 reads KGHDR; CDR2 reads SFDVKD. The CDR3 runs 17 residues. CDR3 sequence: CATSDLRGQGSTVTQFF. In DNA form, the CDR3 reads TGTGCCACCAGTGATTTACGAGGACAGGGCTCAACGGTAACCCAGTTCTTC.

The CDR3 region has the DNA TGCAGTGCTAGAGATCACACCCAGGGGCGAACGGAAAAACTGTTTTTT. It codes for CSARDHTQGRTEKLFF. The rearrangement uses TRBV20-1 and TRBJ1-4; tentative D call: TRBD1 (6 bases). Trimming took 0 bases from V and 8 from J, leaving 19 bases between them. Per the germline V gene, CDR1 is DFQATT and CDR2 is SNEGSKA (reference sequence). The CDR3 runs 16 residues.

The rearrangement links TRBV11-3 to TRBJ2-7, with a possible D match to TRBD2 (6 bases). The CDR3 length is 14 residues. V was cut by 3 bases and J by 4 bases, with 13 bases left in between. The germline V gene encodes CDR1 SGHNT and CDR2 YENEEA. The CDR3 protein is CASSLEGTLYEQYF. The CDR3 DNA reads as TGTGCCAGCAGCTTGGAGGGCACCCTGTACGAGCAGTACTTC.

This clone was detected ten times or more. DNA of the CDR3: TGTGCCAGCCGGTACAACAGGTACGCTGAAGCTTTCTTT. Translation gives CASRYNRYAEAFF. The J gene is TRBJ1-1, the V gene TRBV27; weak D call: TRBD1 (5 bases). The V end was cut by 8 bases, the J end by 6 bases, with 16 bases between. The CDR3 totals 13 residues. The germline V gene encodes CDR1 MNHEY and CDR2 SMNVEV (reference sequence).

This clone was picked up many times. V usage is TRBV20-1 and J usage is TRBJ2-5; D may be TRBD1 (5 bases). Germline V gene sequence: CDR1 DFQATT, CDR2 SNEGSKA (reference sequence). Trimming left V 0 bases short and J 7 bases short, with 12 bases between. The CDR3 is 13 residues long. In nucleotides, the CDR3 is TGCAGTGCTAGAGACCAGGGAAAAGGGACCCAGTACTTC. Translated, it gives CSARDQGKGTQYF.

This clone was observed at least ten times. The chain has TRBV19 and TRBJ1-5; TRBD1 matches at 7 bases. Looked up from germline, CDR1 is LNHDA and CDR2 is SQIVND (reference sequence). J was trimmed by 5 bases and V by 8 bases; bases with no gene match: 12. This CDR3 is 15 amino acids long. CDR3 nucleotides: TGTGCCAGTGCCTCTGAGGGACAGTTCTATCAGCCCCAGCATTTT. Its protein is CASASEGQFYQPQHF.

In this sample, this clone turned up once. No conserved phenylalanine or tryptophan is present at the end of the CDR3, so a read error is the likely explanation. This rearrangement joins TRBV2 to TRBJ1-3, with 7 bases fitting TRBD1. CDR3 length equals 14 residues. CDR1 and CDR2 (germline): SNHLY, FYNNEI. The CDR3 region has the DNA TGTGGCAGAAATACAGGGGACTCTGGAAACCCCATATATTCT. It codes for CGRNTGDSGNPIYS.

This sequence joins TRBV20-1 and TRBJ2-3; D is perhaps TRBD2 (5 bases). This CDR3 has 14 amino acids. In germline, CDR1 is DFQATT, CDR2 SNEGSKA (reference sequence). The CDR3 here is CSPFGEMSTDTQYF. As DNA, the CDR3 is TGCAGCCCATTCGGGGAGATGAGCACAGATACGCAGTATTTT.

This chain uses TRBV3-1 with TRBJ2-6; TRBD1 is a possible D gene (6 bases). CDR1 is LGHDT and CDR2 is YNNKEL in the germline V gene (reference sequence). CDR3 length equals 12 residues. Trimming took off 0 bases at V and 17 bases at J, with 11 bases between the two ends. CDR3 sequence: CASSQDLGTMTF. The CDR3 DNA follows: TGTGCCAGCAGCCAAGATCTCGGGACAATGACTTTC.

This clone was found many times. This rearrangement joins TRBV6-1 to TRBJ2-5, with TRBD1 identical over 7 bases. This CDR3 spans 15 amino acids. V lost 6 bases to trimming and J lost 4 bases; unmatched junction nucleotides: 11. Germline loops: CDR1 MNHNS, CDR2 SASEGT. The CDR3 nucleotides read TGTGCCAGCAGCCATCGCCGGGACAGCCCAGAGACCCAGTACTTC. It codes for CASSHRRDSPETQYF.

The chain combines TRBV24-1 with TRBJ1-2, with 7 bases lining up with TRBD1. Germline V lookup: CDR1 KGHDR, CDR2 SFDVKD. The CDR3 length is 17 residues. Trimming cost V 2 bases and J 1 base; bases outside gene matches: 9. CDR3 region: CATSDSATGQLNYGYTF. In nucleotides, the CDR3 is TGTGCCACCAGTGATTCAGCAACGGGACAGCTTAACTATGGCTACACCTTC.

This clone was recorded at least ten times. This CDR3 is CASSYRLNTEAFF. The CDR3 DNA reads as TGTGCCAGCAGTTACCGTCTGAACACTGAAGCTTTCTTT. This chain uses TRBV6-5 with TRBJ1-1, with D unclear. Trimming pared 2 bases from V and 0 bases from J, leaving 4 bases between. This CDR3 has 13 amino acids. Germline lookup yields CDR1 MNHEY and CDR2 SVGAGI.

This clone appeared once. V is TRBV9 and J is TRBJ2-6, with D unresolved. Deletions cut 4 bases from V and 3 bases from J, with 8 bases between. This CDR3 contains 14 residues. From germline, CDR1 is SGDLS and CDR2 YYNGEE. The CDR3 DNA reads as TGTGCCAGCAGCTATACAGTTGGGGCCAACGTCCTGACTTTC. Protein product: CASSYTVGANVLTF.